Each of the 32 T cell receptor beta chains below was sequenced from the same sample in a study of blood T cells in healthy people across ages. A sample-barcoded 5' primer and a J-beta primer mix were used in a second PCR of about 6 to 12 cycles. TCRdb re-called the 5' RACE reads through MiXCR, storing one row per CDR3 protein. The table records hundreds of thousands of distinct CDR3 sequences, more than 40% of them present only once. Sequencing was done on a sample of blood. These receptors were obtained from a man aged 60 to 75 in good health.

This clonotype was observed a few times. The rearrangement joins TRBV5-1 to TRBJ2-7, with unresolved D. Germline V gene data show CDR1 as SGHRS and CDR2 as YFSETQ. V lost 5 bases to trimming and J lost 0 bases, with 12 bases between them. CDR3 length: 14 amino acids. Here the CDR3 reads CASSRTSTSYEQYF. In nucleotides, the CDR3 is TGCGCCAGCAGTAGAACAAGTACCTCCTACGAGCAGTACTTC.

This sequence joins TRBV30 and TRBJ2-1, with D unresolved. The V end lost 2 bases, the J end lost 7 bases, and 18 bases lay between the germline ends. Germline CDR1 is GTSNPN and CDR2 is SVGIG (reference sequence). The CDR3 has 15 residues. The CDR3 sequence is CAWSRSTVLVNEQFF. The CDR3 DNA sequence: TGTGCCTGGAGTAGGTCGACGGTATTGGTTAATGAGCAGTTCTTC.

This clonotype was seen a handful of times. This may be a read error: a much more frequent sequence differs by one nucleotide. The chain recombines TRBV29-1 with TRBJ2-7; D is perhaps TRBD2 (5 bases). The germline CDR1 and CDR2 sequences are SQVTM and ANQGSEA. CDR3 length: 10 amino acids. V gave up 7 bases and J gave up 7 bases, with 11 bases separating them. The CDR3: CSAGLNEQYF. The DNA of the CDR3 is TGCAGCGCTGGACTGAATGAGCAGTACTTC.

The chain links TRBV5-5 to TRBJ1-2; 10 nucleotides agree with TRBD1. The germline CDR1 and CDR2 sequences are SGHKS and YYEKEE (reference sequence). V lost 0 bases to trimming and J lost 4 bases; unmatched junction nucleotides: 3. This CDR3 has 15 amino acids. The CDR3 DNA is TGTGCCAGCAGCTTGGTTGGGACAGGGGCCTATGGCTACACCTTC. Translated, it gives CASSLVGTGAYGYTF.

The chain combines TRBV27 with TRBJ2-3; no clear D gene. There are 15 residues in the CDR3. Germline-derived CDR1 and CDR2 are MNHEY and SMNVEV (reference sequence). Trimming removed 0 bases at V and 0 bases at J, with 7 bases between. CDR3 sequence: CASSLSTVSTDTQYF. Here the CDR3 DNA reads TGTGCCAGCAGTTTATCGACGGTTAGCACAGATACGCAGTATTTT.

This clonotype was recorded once. This rearrangement joins TRBV30 to TRBJ1-4; maybe TRBD1 (5 bases). The CDR3 totals 12 residues. Germline loops: CDR1 GTSNPN, CDR2 SVGIG (reference sequence). V was pared by 0 bases and J by 8 bases, with 7 bases between. CDR3 sequence reads: CAWSVQVEKLFF. The CDR3, as DNA: TGTGCCTGGAGTGTACAGGTGGAAAAACTGTTTTTT.

This sequence joins TRBV11-3 and TRBJ2-3, with a possible D match to TRBD2 (5 bases). The length of the CDR3 is 12 residues. Trimming removed 4 bases from V and 6 bases from J, with 8 bases in between. Germline CDR1 SGHNT, CDR2 YENEEA. The CDR3 DNA reads as TGTGCCAGCAGCTCGGGATGGGATACGCAGTATTTT. Translating gives CASSSGWDTQYF.

This clonotype was counted only a few times. The chain has TRBV27 and TRBJ2-7; D not certain. Germline V gene lookup returns CDR1 MNHEY and CDR2 SMNVEV (reference sequence). Trimming left V 2 bases short and J 5 bases short, with 22 bases between. The CDR3 length is 17 residues. The DNA for the CDR3 is TGTGCCAGCAGTTTACAAGGTCGGGCCCCCAAACGGAACGAGCAGTACTTC. Amino acid sequence: CASSLQGRAPKRNEQYF.

This chain connects TRBV6-4 to TRBJ2-5, with D unclear. Germline V gives CDR1 MRHNA, CDR2 SNTAGT. The CDR3 has 14 residues. The V gene lost 6 bases and the J gene lost 1 base, with 12 bases spanning the gap. CDR3 DNA sequence: TGTGCCAGCAGCCAAGATTTTGGCCAAGAGACCCAGTACTTC. Its protein is CASSQDFGQETQYF.

CDR3 DNA: TGTGCCAGCAGCCCCGGACAGGGGCGCGCAGATACGCAGTATTTT. Amino acid sequence: CASSPGQGRADTQYF. This chain connects TRBV6-2 or TRBV6-3 to TRBJ2-3; 9 bases are shared with TRBD1. The CDR3 totals 15 residues. V lost 6 bases, J lost 4 bases, and 8 bases stayed unmatched. Germline CDR1 and CDR2: MNHEY and SVGEGT.

The V call is TRBV6-6, the J call TRBJ1-6; D call uncertain. The CDR3 totals 16 residues. V dropped 7 bases and J dropped 7 bases, with 20 bases sitting between them. The germline V gene has CDR1 MNHNY and CDR2 SVGAGI (reference sequence). CDR3 amino acids: CASKTAMSVTNSPLHF. The DNA of the CDR3 is TGTGCCAGCAAAACCGCGATGTCAGTCACCAATTCACCCCTCCACTTT.

This CDR3 reads CASKSWDPGQEKLFF. The CDR3 bases are TGTGCCAGCAAATCGTGGGACCCAGGCCAGGAAAAACTGTTTTTT. This chain connects TRBV27 to TRBJ1-4; D is possibly TRBD1 (5 bases). The CDR3 consists of 15 residues. V lost 7 bases to trimming and J lost 8 bases, with 20 bases between them. CDR1 and CDR2 (germline): MNHEY, SMNVEV (reference sequence).

This rearrangement joins TRBV3-1 to TRBJ2-4; perhaps TRBD1 as D (5 bases). The assigned J gene may be wrong: the sequence end matches TRBJ2-7 better. The CDR3 extends over 12 amino acids. CDR1 and CDR2 from the germline V gene are LGHDT and YNNKEL (reference sequence). DNA of the CDR3: TGTGCCAGCAGCCCGGACAAGGGCGAGCAGTACTTC. Translating it yields CASSPDKGEQYF.

The chain couples TRBV9 to TRBJ2-7, with D unclear. Trimming cost V 0 bases and J 2 bases, with 9 bases left between them. Germline V gives CDR1 SGDLS, CDR2 YYNGEE. This CDR3 has 14 residues. The CDR3 DNA reads as TGTGCCAGCAGCGTAGAGGGCAGGACCTACGAGCAGTACTTC. Translated: CASSVEGRTYEQYF.

V gene TRBV10-1 combines with J gene TRBJ2-3; 8 positions agree with TRBD1. Germline V gene data show CDR1 as WNHNN and CDR2 as SYGVQD (reference sequence). This CDR3 has 16 residues. Trimming removed 0 bases from V and 4 bases from J; junction bases left unmatched: 6. The CDR3 sequence is CASSESRTGLADTQYF. The DNA of the CDR3 is TGCGCCAGCAGTGAGTCACGGACAGGGTTGGCAGATACGCAGTATTTT.

The chain combines TRBV28 with TRBJ2-7; possibly TRBD1 for D (5 bases). Germline values: CDR1 MDHEN, CDR2 SYDVKM. This CDR3 has 14 residues. The V end was cut by 6 bases, the J end by 3 bases, with 15 bases between. Written as DNA, the CDR3 is TGTGCCAGCAGGCCCGACAGTAATCTCTACGAGCAGTACTTC. It yields the protein CASRPDSNLYEQYF. Full variable domain (outside the CDR3, taken from reference TRBV28 and TRBJ2-7): DVKVTQSSRYLVKRTGEKVFLECVQDMDHENMFWYRQDPGLGLRLIYFSYDVKMKEKGDIPEGYSVSREKKERFSLILESASTNQTSMYLCASRPDSNLYEQYFGPGTRLTVT.

The V gene is TRBV30, the J gene TRBJ1-4; D remains unclear. The germline V gene has CDR1 GTSNPN and CDR2 SVGIG (reference sequence). Trimming removed 3 bases at V and 8 bases at J, with 4 bases between. The CDR3 extends over 10 amino acids. In DNA, the CDR3 is TGTGCCTGGAGACGAGAAAAACTGTTTTTT. Translating it yields CAWRREKLFF.

In this sample, this clonotype turned up a few times. The V and J genes are TRBV9 and TRBJ1-6; D may be TRBD1 (5 bases). Per germline, CDR1 SGDLS and CDR2 YYNGEE. This CDR3 comprises 14 residues. V was clipped by 2 bases and J by 7 bases, with 10 bases between them. This CDR3 is CASSVQGNNSPLHF. As DNA, the CDR3 is TGTGCCAGCAGCGTTCAGGGTAACAATTCACCCCTCCACTTT.

This chain uses TRBV15 with TRBJ1-5; possibly TRBD1 for D (6 bases). The CDR3 runs to 15 residues. Germline lookup yields CDR1 LNHNV and CDR2 YYDKDF (reference sequence). Trimming shortened V by 0 bases and J by 4 bases, and 10 bases separated the two germline ends. The CDR3 here is CATSREGAENQPQHF. CDR3 DNA sequence: TGTGCCACCAGCAGAGAGGGGGCCGAAAATCAGCCCCAGCATTTT.

This clonotype occurred many times. The chain combines TRBV6-2 or TRBV6-3 with TRBJ1-6, with unresolved D. This CDR3 is built from 13 residues. V was clipped by 3 bases and J by 7 bases, with 7 bases between them. Germline-derived CDR1 and CDR2 are MNHEY and SVGEGT. CDR3 in DNA: TGTGCCAGCAGTTATGTGACGAATTCACCCCTCCACTTT. Translated: CASSYVTNSPLHF.

This rearrangement joins TRBV25-1 to TRBJ2-5; the D is unclear. The CDR3 spans 13 residues. Germline V gene sequence: CDR1 MGHDK, CDR2 SYGVNS. V dropped 9 bases and J dropped 7 bases, with 18 bases sitting between them. CDR3 loop: CASSFRHPPTQYF. CDR3 sequence (DNA): TGTGCCAGTAGTTTCAGACACCCACCGACCCAGTACTTC.

Remarks on this clonotype: This may arise from a read error, as a much more abundant clone is one base away. This chain joins TRBV7-6 and TRBJ2-4; D perhaps matches TRBD2 (6 bases). CDR1 is SGHVS and CDR2 is FNYEAQ in the germline V gene. The CDR3 is made up of 15 amino acids. In DNA, the CDR3 is TGTGCCACCAGCTTAGGGGCGGGGGCCAAAAACATTCAGTACTTC. Amino acids: CATSLGAGAKNIQYF.

J is TRBJ1-5 and V is TRBV6-2 or TRBV6-3; D not certain. The ends were cut back, 0 bases at V and 5 bases at J, with 20 bases in the middle. There are 18 residues in the CDR3. Looked up from germline, CDR1 is MNHEY and CDR2 is SVGEGT. The CDR3 DNA reads TGTGCCAGCAGTTACTCCCTCTGGATCTCCCGTTTGGATCAGCCCCAGCATTTT. It is translated as CASSYSLWISRLDQPQHF.

The rearrangement links TRBV21-1 to TRBJ2-5. TRBV21-1 is termed a pseudogene. This CDR3 region has 16 residues. The CDR3 DNA reads as TGTGCCAGCAGCAAAGCCCTCCTATTCCGAGGAGAGACCCAGTACTTC. Translated: CASSKALLFRGETQYF.

The chain uses TRBV5-6 and TRBJ2-2, with 9 bases fitting TRBD2. CDR1 and CDR2 from the germline V gene are SGHDT and YYEEEE. CDR3 length: 18 amino acids. The junction had 7 bases not matched to a gene; V was cut back by 0 bases and J by 1 base. The CDR3 protein is CASSLGRLAGRNTGELFF. CDR3 nucleotide sequence: TGTGCCAGCAGCTTGGGTCGGCTAGCGGGGAGGAACACCGGGGAGCTGTTTTTT.

The chain is built from TRBV5-1 and TRBJ2-7; tentatively, D is TRBD1 or TRBD2 (7 bases each). The ends were cut back, 4 bases at V and 6 bases at J, with 20 bases in the middle. Germline CDR1 and CDR2: SGHRS and YFSETQ. This CDR3 region has 15 residues. The CDR3 DNA follows: TGCGCCAGCAGCACCAGGGGGAGGGAGAGTGGCGAGCAGTACTTC. Encoded protein: CASSTRGRESGEQYF.

This clonotype was recorded a few times. The genes are TRBV6-6 and TRBJ2-2; D possibly matches TRBD1 or TRBD2 (5 bases each). Trimming removed 6 bases from V and 7 bases from J, with 12 bases in between. Germline V gene data show CDR1 as MNHNY and CDR2 as SVGAGI (reference sequence). The CDR3 extends over 13 amino acids. The CDR3 loop reads CASRLGEVGELFF. DNA for the CDR3: TGTGCCAGCAGGTTGGGGGAAGTCGGGGAGCTGTTTTTT.

As to this clonotype: This sequence may be a read error, since a much larger clone differs from it by one base. V and J are TRBV7-9 and TRBJ2-5; D is unresolved. Trimming removed 5 bases at V and 11 bases at J, with 15 bases between. The CDR3 consists of 12 residues. Germline V CDR1 and CDR2: SEHNR, FQNEAQ (reference sequence). The CDR3 DNA follows: TGTGCCAGCAGCCTTATAGGTGGTGAGCAGTACTTC. Amino acid sequence: CASSLIGGEQYF.

The table lists this clonotype with many counts. J is TRBJ2-3 and V is TRBV29-1, with 9 bases that match TRBD1. The CDR3 has 14 residues. Germline V gives CDR1 SQVTM, CDR2 ANQGSEA. J gave up 2 bases and V 4 bases, and 4 bases lay outside the gene matches. The CDR3 DNA is TGCAGCGTTGGTGGACAGGGGTCCACAGATACGCAGTATTTT. This codes for CSVGGQGSTDTQYF.

The J gene is TRBJ2-7, the V gene TRBV7-2; 7 bases line up with TRBD1. The CDR3 has 15 amino acids. Trimming took 2 bases from V and 2 from J; bases not matched to a gene: 6. Germline V lookup: CDR1 SGHTA, CDR2 FQGNSA. The CDR3: CASSLRAGGPYEQYF. DNA of the CDR3: TGTGCCAGCAGCTTAAGGGCAGGGGGTCCCTACGAGCAGTACTTC. The full variable domain, its missing parts supplied by reference TRBV7-2 and TRBJ2-7, is GAGVSQSPSNKVTEKGKDVELRCDPISGHTALYWYRQSLGQGLEFLIYFQGNSAPDKSGLPSDRFSAERTGGSVSTLTIQRTQQEDSAVYLCASSLRAGGPYEQYFGPGTRLTVT.

As to this clonotype: At one of its ends the junction is not consistent with the germline gene, which may arise from a read error. This chain joins TRBV5-1 and TRBJ2-7; perhaps TRBD1 as D (5 bases). CDR1 is SGHRS and CDR2 is YFSETQ in the germline V gene. The CDR3 is 13 residues long. The CDR3 DNA follows: TGCGCCGGCAGTCCAGGGCCGTCCTACGAGCAGTACTTC. Encoded protein: CAGSPGPSYEQYF.

This clonotype was seen a handful of times. This sequence joins TRBV20-1 and TRBJ1-2; D remains ambiguous. Germline V gene data show CDR1 as DFQATT and CDR2 as SNEGSKA (reference sequence). This CDR3 comprises 13 residues. The V and J ends lost 0 bases and 3 bases respectively, with 8 bases between them. This CDR3 is CSARDHTDYGYTF. Here the CDR3 DNA reads TGCAGTGCTAGAGATCACACCGACTATGGCTACACCTTC.